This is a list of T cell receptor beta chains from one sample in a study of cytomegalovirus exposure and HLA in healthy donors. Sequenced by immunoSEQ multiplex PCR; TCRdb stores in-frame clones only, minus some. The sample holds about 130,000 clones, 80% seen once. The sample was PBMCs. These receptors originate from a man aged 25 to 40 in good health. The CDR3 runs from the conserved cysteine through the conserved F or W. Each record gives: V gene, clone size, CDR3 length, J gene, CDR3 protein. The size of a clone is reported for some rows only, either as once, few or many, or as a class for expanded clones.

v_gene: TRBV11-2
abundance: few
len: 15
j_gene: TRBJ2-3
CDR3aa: CASSLLPGGTDTQYF

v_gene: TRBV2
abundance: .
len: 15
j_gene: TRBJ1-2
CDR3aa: CASSLAKQGVNGYTF

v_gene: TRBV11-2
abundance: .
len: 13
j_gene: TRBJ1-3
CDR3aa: CASSDIQGSTIYF

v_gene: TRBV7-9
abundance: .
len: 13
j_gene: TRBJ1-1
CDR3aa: CSSSLVAGGEAFF

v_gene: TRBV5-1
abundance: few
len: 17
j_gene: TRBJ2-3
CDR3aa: CASSFETSGTGTDTQYF

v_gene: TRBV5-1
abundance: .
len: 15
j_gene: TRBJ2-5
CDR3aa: CASSPGVAERETQYF

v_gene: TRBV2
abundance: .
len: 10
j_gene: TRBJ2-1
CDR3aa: CASLLNEQFF

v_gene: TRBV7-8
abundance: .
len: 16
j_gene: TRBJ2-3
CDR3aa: CASSPTLAGGGDTQYF

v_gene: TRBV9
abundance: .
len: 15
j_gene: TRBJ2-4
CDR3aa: CASSVEGRGKNIQYF

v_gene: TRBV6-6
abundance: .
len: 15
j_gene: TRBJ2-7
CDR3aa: CASSRDRTSSYEQYF

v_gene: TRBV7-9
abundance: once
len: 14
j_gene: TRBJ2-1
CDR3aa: CSSRYRDSYNEQFF

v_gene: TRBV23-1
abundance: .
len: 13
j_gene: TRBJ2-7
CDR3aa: CASSQGGQGEQYF

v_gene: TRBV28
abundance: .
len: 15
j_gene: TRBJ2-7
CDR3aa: CASSLLGVGDPEQYF

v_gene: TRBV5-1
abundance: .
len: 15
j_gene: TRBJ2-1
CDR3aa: CASSLRQGSYNEQFF

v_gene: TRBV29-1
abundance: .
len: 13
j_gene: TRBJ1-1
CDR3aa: CSVVGTGNTEAFF

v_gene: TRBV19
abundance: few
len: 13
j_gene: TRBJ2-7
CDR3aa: CASSAYAAYEQYF

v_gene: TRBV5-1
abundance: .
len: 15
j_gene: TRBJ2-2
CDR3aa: CASSFGTEYTGELFF

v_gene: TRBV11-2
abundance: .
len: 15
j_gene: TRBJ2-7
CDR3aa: CASSKRERRDYEQYF

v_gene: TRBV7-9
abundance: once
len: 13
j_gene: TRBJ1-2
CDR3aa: CASSLEPFYGYTF

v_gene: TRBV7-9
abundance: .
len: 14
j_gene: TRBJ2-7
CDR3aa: CASSSDRGLYEQYF

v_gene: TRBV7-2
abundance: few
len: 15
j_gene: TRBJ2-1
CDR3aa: CASSRSGSMRNEQFF

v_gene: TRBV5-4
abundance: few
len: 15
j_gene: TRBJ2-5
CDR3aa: CASSWDGGNQETQYF

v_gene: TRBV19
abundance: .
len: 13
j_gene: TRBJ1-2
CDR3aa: CASSTGSLYGYTF

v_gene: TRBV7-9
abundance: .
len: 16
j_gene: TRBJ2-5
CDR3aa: CASIGSAGPIGETQYF

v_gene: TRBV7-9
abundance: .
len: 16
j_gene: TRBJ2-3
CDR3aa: CASIQLAGGGADTQYF

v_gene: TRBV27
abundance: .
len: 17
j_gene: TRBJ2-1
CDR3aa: CASSLLFGTGGENEQFF

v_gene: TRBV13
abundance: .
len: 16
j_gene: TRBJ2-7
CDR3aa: CASSFRTRGSGGEQYF

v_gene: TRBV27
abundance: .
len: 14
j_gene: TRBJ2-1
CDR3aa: CASSLVAAGNEQFF

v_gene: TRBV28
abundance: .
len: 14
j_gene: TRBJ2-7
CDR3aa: CANTRGDSNYEQYF

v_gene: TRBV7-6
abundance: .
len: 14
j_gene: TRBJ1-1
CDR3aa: CASSLEQVRAEAFF

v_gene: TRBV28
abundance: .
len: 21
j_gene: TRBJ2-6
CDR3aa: CASSSIPGQELASSGANVLTF

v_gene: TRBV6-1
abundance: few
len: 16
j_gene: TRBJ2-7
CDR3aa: CASSGRGGSEAREQYF

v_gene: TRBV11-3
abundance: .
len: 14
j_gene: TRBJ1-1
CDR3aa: CASRNRPMNTEAFF

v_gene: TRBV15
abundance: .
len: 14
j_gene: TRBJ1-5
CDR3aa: CATSRTGAGQPQHF

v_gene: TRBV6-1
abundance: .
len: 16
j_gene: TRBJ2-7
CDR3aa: CASSEVGLVTLYEQYF

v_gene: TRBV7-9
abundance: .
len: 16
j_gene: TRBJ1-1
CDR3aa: CASSLRVERMNTEAFF

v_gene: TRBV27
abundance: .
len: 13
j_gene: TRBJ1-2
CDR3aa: CASRATGLDGYTF

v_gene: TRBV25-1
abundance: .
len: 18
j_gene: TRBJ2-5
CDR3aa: CASATAGGLANHQETQYF